This T cell receptor (beta chain) originates from a study of T cell repertoires in cytomegalovirus infection. This clonotype appeared a few times. MiXCR was run by TCRdb on the reads, yielding one entry per CDR3 protein. The sample contains some 100,000 distinct CDR3 sequences, less than 25% of which appear only once. V lost 8 bases and J 0 bases, leaving 10 bases between the germline ends. The CDR3 has 14 residues. Germline CDR1 is SEHNR and CDR2 is FQNEAQ (reference sequence). Sequenced sample: CD8+ T cells from PBMCs. The receptor was derived from a human donor in good health (CMV status not recorded). Some clones in this sample may be carry-over from other donors' samples. The chain is built from TRBV7-9 and TRBJ1-4; D is unclear. The CDR3: CASAAGATNEKLFF. The CDR3 coding sequence is TGTGCCAGCGCAGCCGGGGCAACTAATGAAAAACTGTTTTTT.